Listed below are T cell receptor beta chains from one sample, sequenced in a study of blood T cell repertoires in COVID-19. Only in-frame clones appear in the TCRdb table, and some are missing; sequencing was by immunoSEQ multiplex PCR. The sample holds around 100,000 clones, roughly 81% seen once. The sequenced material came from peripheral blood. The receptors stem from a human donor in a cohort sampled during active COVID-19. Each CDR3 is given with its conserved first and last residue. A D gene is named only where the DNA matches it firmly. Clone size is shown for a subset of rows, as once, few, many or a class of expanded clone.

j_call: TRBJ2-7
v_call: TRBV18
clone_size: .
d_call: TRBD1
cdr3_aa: CATRQGAGYEQYF
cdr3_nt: TGTGCCACAAGACAGGGGGCCGGCTACGAGCAGTACTTC

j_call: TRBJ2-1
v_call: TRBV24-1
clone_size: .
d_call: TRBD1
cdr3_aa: CATSDSGGSTSNEQFF
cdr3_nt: TGTGCCACCAGTGACTCAGGGGGCTCTACGAGCAATGAGCAGTTCTTC

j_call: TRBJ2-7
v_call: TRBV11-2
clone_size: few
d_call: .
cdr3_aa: CASSPTGKDEQYF
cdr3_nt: TGTGCCAGCAGCCCAACAGGGAAGGACGAGCAGTACTTC

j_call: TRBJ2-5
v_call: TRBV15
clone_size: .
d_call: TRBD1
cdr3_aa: CATSRGQGGETQYF
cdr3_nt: TGTGCCACCAGCAGAGGACAGGGTGGGGAGACCCAGTACTTC

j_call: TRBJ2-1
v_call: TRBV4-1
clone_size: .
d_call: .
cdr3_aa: CASSQEDFSTGSRGNEQFF
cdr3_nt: TGCGCCAGCAGCCAAGAAGATTTTTCCACCGGGAGCAGAGGCAATGAGCAGTTCTTC

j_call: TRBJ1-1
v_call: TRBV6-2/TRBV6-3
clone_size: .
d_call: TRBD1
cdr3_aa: CASSTRTGWNTEAFF
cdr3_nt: TGTGCCAGCAGTACACGGACAGGGTGGAACACTGAAGCTTTCTTT

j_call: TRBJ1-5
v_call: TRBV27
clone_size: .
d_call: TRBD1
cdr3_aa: CASSLPGTASNQPQHF
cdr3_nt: TGTGCCAGCAGTTTGCCCGGGACAGCTAGCAATCAGCCCCAGCATTTT

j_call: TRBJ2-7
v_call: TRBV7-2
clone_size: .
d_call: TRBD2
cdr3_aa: CASSSFLPGLASYEQYF
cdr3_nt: TGTGCCAGCAGTTCTTTCTTACCGGGACTAGCTTCCTACGAGCAGTACTTC

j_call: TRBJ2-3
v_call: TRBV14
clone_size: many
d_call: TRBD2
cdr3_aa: CASSQDFRLAGESDTQYF
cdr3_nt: TGTGCCAGCAGCCAAGATTTTCGTCTAGCGGGAGAATCAGATACGCAGTATTTT

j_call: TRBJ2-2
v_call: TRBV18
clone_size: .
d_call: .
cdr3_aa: CASSLGQNTGELFF
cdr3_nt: TGTGCCAGCTCACTCGGACAGAACACCGGGGAGCTGTTTTTT

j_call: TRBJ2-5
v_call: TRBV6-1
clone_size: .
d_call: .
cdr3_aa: CASSEVRGLVTQYF
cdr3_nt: TGTGCCAGCAGTGAAGTGAGGGGGTTAGTGACCCAGTACTTC

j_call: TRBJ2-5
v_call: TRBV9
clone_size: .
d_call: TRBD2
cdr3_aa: CASSGSGSQETQYF
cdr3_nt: TGTGCCAGCAGCGGCAGCGGGAGCCAAGAGACCCAGTACTTC

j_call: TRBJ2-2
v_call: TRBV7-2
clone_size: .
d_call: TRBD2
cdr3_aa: CASSLLAGATGELFF
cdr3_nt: TGTGCCAGCAGCTTACTAGCGGGAGCGACCGGGGAGCTGTTTTTT

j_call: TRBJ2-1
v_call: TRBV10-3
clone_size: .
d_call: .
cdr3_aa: CAITGGSETSSYNEQFF
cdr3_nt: TGTGCCATCACCGGGGGAAGCGAGACTAGCTCCTACAATGAGCAGTTCTTC

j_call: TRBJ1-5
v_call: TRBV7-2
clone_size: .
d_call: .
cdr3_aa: CASSFAADQPQHF
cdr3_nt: TGTGCCAGCAGCTTCGCGGCCGATCAGCCCCAGCATTTT

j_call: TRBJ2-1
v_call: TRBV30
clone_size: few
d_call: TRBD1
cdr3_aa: CAWSGSGTGQFF
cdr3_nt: TGTGCCTGGAGTGGATCCGGGACAGGGCAGTTCTTC

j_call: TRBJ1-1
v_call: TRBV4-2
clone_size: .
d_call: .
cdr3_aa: CASSQEGQGPEAFF
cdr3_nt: TGTGCCAGCAGCCAAGAAGGGCAGGGCCCTGAAGCTTTCTTT

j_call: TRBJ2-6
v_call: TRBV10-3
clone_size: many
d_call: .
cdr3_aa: CAIDAGGGANVLTF
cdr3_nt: TGTGCCATCGACGCCGGGGGTGGGGCCAACGTCCTGACTTTC

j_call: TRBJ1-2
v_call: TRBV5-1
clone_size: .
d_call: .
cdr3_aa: CASSPGAGRGYTF
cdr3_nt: TGCGCCAGCAGCCCGGGAGCAGGGAGAGGCTACACCTTC

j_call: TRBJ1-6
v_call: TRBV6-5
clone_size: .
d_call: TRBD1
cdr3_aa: CASSPGGSVGSPLHF
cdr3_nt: TGTGCCAGCAGTCCAGGGGGCAGTGTGGGTTCACCCCTCCACTTT

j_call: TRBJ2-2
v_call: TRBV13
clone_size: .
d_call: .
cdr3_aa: CASSSVRGNLNTGELFF
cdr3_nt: TGTGCCAGCAGTTCCGTCCGGGGAAATCTGAACACCGGGGAGCTGTTTTTT

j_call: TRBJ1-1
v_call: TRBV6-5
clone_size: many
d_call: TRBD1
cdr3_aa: CASSYSTGGYTEAFF
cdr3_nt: TGTGCCAGCAGTTACTCGACAGGGGGATACACTGAAGCTTTCTTT

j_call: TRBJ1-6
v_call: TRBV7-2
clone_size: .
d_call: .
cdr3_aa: CASSPVGVYSPLHF
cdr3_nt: TGTGCCAGCAGCCCCGTCGGGGTCTATTCACCCCTCCACTTT

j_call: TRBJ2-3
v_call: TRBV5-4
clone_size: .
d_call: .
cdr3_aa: CASSPEPSTDTQYF
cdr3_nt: TGTGCCAGCAGCCCGGAGCCTAGCACAGATACGCAGTATTTT

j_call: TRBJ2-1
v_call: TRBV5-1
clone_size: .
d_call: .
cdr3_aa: CASSVAGGGEQFF
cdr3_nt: TGCGCCAGCAGCGTGGCGGGCGGAGGGGAGCAGTTCTTC

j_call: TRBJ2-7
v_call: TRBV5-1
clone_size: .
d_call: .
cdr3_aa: CASSPTGGAYEQYF
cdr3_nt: TGCGCCAGCAGCCCCACGGGGGGCGCGTACGAGCAGTACTTC

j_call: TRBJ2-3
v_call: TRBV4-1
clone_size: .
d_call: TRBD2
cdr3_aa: CASSQGMSGGPVTDTQYF
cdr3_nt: TGCGCCAGCAGCCAAGGGATGAGCGGGGGGCCAGTAACAGATACGCAGTATTTT

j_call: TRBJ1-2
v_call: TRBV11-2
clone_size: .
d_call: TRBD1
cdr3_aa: CASSFYSGQGASGYTF
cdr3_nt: TGTGCCAGCAGCTTCTACTCGGGACAGGGGGCCAGTGGCTACACCTTC

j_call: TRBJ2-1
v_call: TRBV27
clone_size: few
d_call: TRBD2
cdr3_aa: CASSRGLAGGNEQFF
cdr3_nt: TGTGCCAGCAGCCGCGGACTAGCGGGGGGAAATGAGCAGTTCTTC

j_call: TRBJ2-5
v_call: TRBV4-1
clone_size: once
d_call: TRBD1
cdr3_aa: CASSQPGQGETQYF
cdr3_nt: TGCGCCAGCAGCCAGCCGGGACAGGGGGAGACCCAGTACTTC

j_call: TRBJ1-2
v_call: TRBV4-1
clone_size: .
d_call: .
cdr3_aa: CASSPLERYGYTF
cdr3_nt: TGCGCCAGCAGCCCTCTCGAGAGGTATGGCTACACCTTC

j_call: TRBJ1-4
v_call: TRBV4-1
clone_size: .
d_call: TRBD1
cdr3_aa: CASSQDPYRGTNEKLFF
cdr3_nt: TGCGCCAGCAGCCAAGACCCGTACAGGGGAACTAATGAAAAACTGTTTTTT

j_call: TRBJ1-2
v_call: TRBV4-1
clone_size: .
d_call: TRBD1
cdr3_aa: CASSQVQGAAYGYTF
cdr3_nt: TGCGCCAGCAGCCAAGTCCAGGGGGCGGCCTATGGCTACACCTTC

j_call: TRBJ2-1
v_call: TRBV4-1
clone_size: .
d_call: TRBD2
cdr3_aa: CASSQDAGLAGGGSSYNEQFF
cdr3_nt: TGCGCCAGCAGCCAAGACGCGGGACTAGCGGGGGGGGGAAGCTCCTACAATGAGCAGTTCTTC

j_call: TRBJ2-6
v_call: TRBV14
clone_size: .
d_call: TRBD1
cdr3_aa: CASSGRDSNSGANVLTF
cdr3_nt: TGTGCCAGCAGCGGTAGGGACAGCAACTCTGGGGCCAACGTCCTGACTTTC

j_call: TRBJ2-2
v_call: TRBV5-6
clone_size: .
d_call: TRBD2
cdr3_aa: CASSYSGGSNTGELFF
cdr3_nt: TGTGCCAGCAGCTACAGCGGGGGATCGAACACCGGGGAGCTGTTTTTT

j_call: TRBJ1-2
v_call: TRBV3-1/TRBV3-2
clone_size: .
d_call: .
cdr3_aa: CASSQDHHRPWAGCFEGGYTF
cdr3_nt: TGTGCCAGCAGCCAAGACCACCATAGGCCGTGGGCAGGTTGTTTTGAGGGTGGCTACACCTTC

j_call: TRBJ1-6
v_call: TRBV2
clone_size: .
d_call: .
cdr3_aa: CASSVGEGNSPLHF
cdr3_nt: TGTGCCAGCAGTGTAGGGGAGGGTAATTCACCCCTCCACTTT

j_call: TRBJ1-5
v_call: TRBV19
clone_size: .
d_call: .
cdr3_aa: CASTSTDYSNQPQHF
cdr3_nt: TGTGCCAGTACCAGTACAGATTATAGCAATCAGCCCCAGCATTTT

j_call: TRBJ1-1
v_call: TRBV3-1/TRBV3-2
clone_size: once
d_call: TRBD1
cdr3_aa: CASSQAGQGAEAFF
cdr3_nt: TGTGCCAGCAGCCAAGCGGGACAGGGGGCTGAAGCTTTCTTT

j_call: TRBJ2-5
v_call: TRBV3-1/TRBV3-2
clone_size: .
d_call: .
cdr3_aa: CASSQDYSAGKETQYF
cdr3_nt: TGTGCCAGCAGCCAAGATTATAGCGCGGGGAAAGAGACCCAGTACTTC

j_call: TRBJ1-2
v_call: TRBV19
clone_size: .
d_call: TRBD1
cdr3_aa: CASTRGQGEHGYTF
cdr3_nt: TGTGCCAGTACCCGAGGACAGGGGGAACATGGCTACACCTTC

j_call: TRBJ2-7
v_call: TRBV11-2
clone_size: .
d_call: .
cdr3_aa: CASSLGRPYEQYF
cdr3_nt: TGTGCCAGCAGCTTAGGCAGGCCCTACGAGCAGTACTTC

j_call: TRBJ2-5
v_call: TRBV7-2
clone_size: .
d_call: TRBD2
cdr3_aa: CASSFWGGEETQYF
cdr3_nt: TGTGCCAGCAGCTTTTGGGGGGGGGAAGAGACCCAGTACTTC

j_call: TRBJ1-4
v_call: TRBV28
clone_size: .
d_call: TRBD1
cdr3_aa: CASSSTGDSEGNEKLFF
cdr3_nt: TGTGCCAGCAGTTCTACTGGGGACAGTGAGGGTAATGAAAAACTGTTTTTT

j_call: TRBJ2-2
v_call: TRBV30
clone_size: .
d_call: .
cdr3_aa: CAWSVLGWELFF
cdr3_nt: TGTGCCTGGAGTGTCCTAGGCTGGGAGCTGTTTTTT

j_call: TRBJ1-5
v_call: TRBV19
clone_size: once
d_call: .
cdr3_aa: CASMRRGFVQPQHF
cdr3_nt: TGTGCCAGTATGCGGCGAGGGTTTGTCCAGCCCCAGCATTTT